The rows below give T cell receptor beta chains drawn from one sample of a study of cytomegalovirus exposure and HLA in healthy donors. Profiled with immunoSEQ multiplex PCR; TCRdb holds only in-frame clones, not every one. The sample carries 150,000 to 200,000 clones, around three quarters recorded once. Sequencing used PBMCs. These receptors were taken from a man aged 25-45 years in good health and CMV-seropositive. Both conserved end residues are part of each CDR3. A D gene is named only where the DNA matches it firmly. Size tells how often a clone was seen (once, few, many) or the class of an expanded clone, and some rows leave it out.

D | size | J | V | CDR3 | DNA
NA | NA | TRBJ1-1 | TRBV14 | CASSQGVGQDLDAFF | TGTGCCAGCAGCCAAGGGGTGGGGCAGGATTTAGACGCTTTCTTT
TRBD1 | NA | TRBJ2-7 | TRBV5-1 | CASSTGEVYEQYF | TGCGCCAGTTCGACAGGGGAGGTCTACGAGCAGTACTTC
NA | NA | TRBJ2-5 | TRBV19 | CASSPPRRETQYF | TGTGCCAGTAGTCCCCCACGGCGGGAGACCCAGTACTTC
TRBD2 | few | TRBJ2-2 | TRBV6-4 | CASHLSGDGTGELFF | TGTGCCAGCCACCTTAGCGGGGACGGCACCGGGGAGCTGTTTTTT
TRBD1 | NA | TRBJ1-2 | TRBV5-1 | CASSGTGNYGYTF | TGCGCCAGCAGCGGGACAGGGAACTATGGCTACACCTTC
TRBD2 | NA | TRBJ2-5 | TRBV7-9 | CASSILAGDETQYF | TGTGCCAGCAGCATACTAGCGGGGGATGAGACCCAGTACTTC
TRBD1 | NA | TRBJ2-2 | TRBV5-1 | CASLGQGPSNTGELFF | TGCGCCAGCCTGGGACAGGGGCCATCGAACACCGGGGAGCTGTTTTTT
TRBD1 | NA | TRBJ1-6 | TRBV7-2 | CASSRGWDRVLSPLHF | TGTGCCAGCAGCCGGGGGTGGGACAGGGTCTTGTCACCCCTCCACTTT
TRBD1 | few | TRBJ1-3 | TRBV6-1 | CASNDRGLSGNTIYF | TGTGCCAGCAACGACAGGGGGCTATCTGGAAACACCATATATTTT
NA | NA | TRBJ2-1 | TRBV7-9 | CASSLSWDTNEQFF | TGTGCCAGCAGCTTATCCTGGGACACCAATGAGCAGTTCTTC
TRBD1 | NA | TRBJ2-7 | TRBV11-2 | CASSPGTGTGVHEQYF | TGTGCCAGCAGCCCCGGTACCGGGACAGGGGTCCACGAGCAGTACTTC
NA | NA | TRBJ1-3 | TRBV15 | CATSREQGNTIYF | TGTGCCACCAGCAGGGAACAGGGAAACACCATATATTTT
TRBD2 | NA | TRBJ2-7 | TRBV28 | CASTNSGNSYEQYF | TGTGCCAGCACCAATAGCGGGAACTCCTACGAGCAGTACTTC
TRBD2 | once | TRBJ2-2 | TRBV27 | CASTPGGGGELFF | TGTGCCAGCACCCCTGGCGGGGGCGGGGAGCTGTTTTTT
NA | NA | TRBJ1-6 | TRBV28 | CATTADPSYNSPLHF | TGTGCCACTACAGCTGACCCCTCCTATAATTCACCCCTCCACTTT
NA | NA | TRBJ1-1 | TRBV5-1 | CASSLRGQNTEAFF | TGCGCCAGCAGCTTGAGGGGACAGAACACTGAAGCTTTCTTT
NA | NA | TRBJ1-1 | TRBV9 | CASRSGGGTNTEAFF | TGTGCCAGCAGGTCGGGGGGGGGAACCAACACTGAAGCTTTCTTT
NA | NA | TRBJ2-5 | TRBV5-1 | CASSWQGQETQYF | TGCGCCAGCAGTTGGCAGGGACAAGAGACCCAGTACTTC
TRBD1 | NA | TRBJ2-5 | TRBV9 | CASSATGGCETQYF | TGTGCCAGCAGCGCTACAGGGGGCTGTGAGACCCAGTACTTC
TRBD2 | NA | TRBJ2-3 | TRBV5-1 | CASRIAGYTDTQYF | TGCGCCAGCAGGATAGCGGGGTACACAGATACGCAGTATTTT
TRBD2 | NA | TRBJ2-7 | TRBV7-2 | CASRRTSGAYEQYF | TGTGCCAGCAGGAGGACTAGCGGCGCCTACGAGCAGTACTTC
NA | NA | TRBJ2-1 | TRBV5-1 | CASSLGGTQMQFF | TGCGCCAGCAGCTTGGGGGGCACCCAAATGCAGTTCTTC
NA | NA | TRBJ2-2 | TRBV5-4 | CASSLWGPGELFF | TGTGCCAGCAGCTTGTGGGGCCCCGGGGAGCTGTTTTTT
TRBD1 | NA | TRBJ2-7 | TRBV2 | CASRDRGPEQYF | TGTGCCAGCAGGGACAGGGGGCCCGAGCAGTACTTC
NA | once | TRBJ1-2 | TRBV2 | CASSFSNYGYTF | TGTGCCAGTAGCTTTTCTAACTATGGCTACACCTTC
NA | NA | TRBJ1-5 | TRBV28 | CASSFWARGNQPQHF | TGTGCCAGCAGTTTTTGGGCCAGGGGAAATCAGCCCCAGCATTTT
NA | NA | TRBJ1-2 | TRBV19 | CAHTAYGYTF | TGTGCTCACACCGCCTATGGCTACACCTTC
NA | NA | TRBJ2-7 | TRBV18 | CASSPPSRPYEQYF | TGTGCCAGCTCACCACCTTCCAGGCCCTACGAGCAGTACTTC
NA | NA | TRBJ1-1 | TRBV2 | CASSEETGTEAFF | TGTGCCAGCAGTGAAGAAACGGGCACTGAAGCTTTCTTT
NA | once | TRBJ1-2 | TRBV18 | CASSKTPPRDRLGYTF | TGTGCCAGCTCAAAAACACCACCCCGAGACAGGTTAGGCTACACCTTC
NA | few | TRBJ2-7 | TRBV10-3 | CAISDPQGSGDYEQYF | TGTGCCATCAGTGACCCGCAGGGTAGTGGGGACTACGAGCAGTACTTC
TRBD1 | NA | TRBJ2-1 | TRBV4-1 | CASSQEGQITSYNEQFF | TGCGCCAGCAGCCAAGAGGGACAGATTACGTCCTACAATGAGCAGTTCTTC
TRBD1 | NA | TRBJ1-2 | TRBV9 | CASSVATGGGYTF | TGTGCCAGCAGCGTAGCCACAGGGGGTGGCTACACCTTC
NA | few | TRBJ1-1 | TRBV6-5 | CASSPGVEAFF | TGTGCCAGCAGTCCCGGGGTAGAAGCTTTCTTT
NA | once | TRBJ2-7 | TRBV28 | CASSPSGTYEQYF | TGTGCCAGCAGCCCATCGGGGACCTACGAGCAGTACTTC
TRBD2 | NA | TRBJ2-1 | TRBV7-9 | CASSLTSGEPYNEQFF | TGTGCCAGCAGCTTAACTAGCGGGGAACCCTACAATGAGCAGTTCTTC
NA | NA | TRBJ2-7 | TRBV5-1 | CASSVNRGGIDEQYF | TGCGCCAGCAGCGTAAACAGGGGGGGTATCGACGAGCAGTACTTC
TRBD1 | NA | TRBJ1-5 | TRBV7-8 | CASSLRDRGRGSNQPQHF | TGTGCCAGCAGCTTAAGGGACAGGGGGCGAGGTAGCAATCAGCCCCAGCATTTT
NA | NA | TRBJ2-3 | TRBV7-2 | CASSKRQYTDTQYF | TGTGCCAGCAGCAAGCGACAGTACACAGATACGCAGTATTTT
TRBD1 | NA | TRBJ1-3 | TRBV29-1 | CSVEGGPGQEQPGNTIYF | TGCAGCGTTGAGGGGGGTCCGGGACAGGAACAGCCTGGAAACACCATATATTTT
TRBD2 | NA | TRBJ2-2 | TRBV5-1 | CASSLGLAGGPDGELFF | TGCGCCAGCAGCCTGGGACTAGCGGGGGGGCCGGACGGGGAGCTGTTTTTT
TRBD1 | few | TRBJ2-2 | TRBV4-3 | CASSQDVRGLTGELFF | TGCGCCAGCAGCCAAGATGTCAGGGGGCTCACCGGGGAGCTGTTTTTT
NA | NA | TRBJ2-7 | TRBV11-3 | CASSPRGSYEQYF | TGTGCCAGCAGTCCCAGGGGTTCCTACGAGCAGTACTTC
NA | once | TRBJ1-1 | TRBV5-1 | CASRMEGWEPKNTEAFF | TGCGCCAGCAGAATGGAGGGCTGGGAACCCAAAAACACTGAAGCTTTCTTT
NA | NA | TRBJ1-1 | TRBV7-9 | CASSFNMNTEAFF | TGTGCCAGCAGCTTCAACATGAACACTGAAGCTTTCTTT
NA | NA | TRBJ1-2 | TRBV4-3 | CASSQDPGERSNYGYTF | TGCGCCAGCAGCCAAGATCCGGGGGAACGTTCTAACTATGGCTACACCTTC
NA | few | TRBJ1-2 | TRBV10-3 | CAISERGTDIGGYTF | TGTGCCATCAGTGAGCGCGGGACGGACATAGGGGGCTACACCTTC
TRBD2 | NA | TRBJ2-7 | TRBV28 | CASIPMTGGEQYF | TGTGCCAGCATCCCGATGACGGGAGGGGAGCAGTACTTC
TRBD2 | NA | TRBJ2-3 | TRBV30 | CAWTPRGGRTDTQYF | TGTGCCTGGACCCCCCGGGGGGGCCGCACAGATACGCAGTATTTT
NA | NA | TRBJ2-7 | TRBV6-5 | CASSYSTGNRYEQYF | TGTGCCAGCAGTTACTCGACGGGAAATAGGTACGAGCAGTACTTC
NA | NA | TRBJ2-3 | TRBV25-1 | CASMGQGGDTQYF | TGTGCCAGCATGGGGCAGGGGGGAGATACGCAGTATTTT
TRBD1 | NA | TRBJ2-7 | TRBV7-6 | CASSPGQGYEQYF | TGTGCCAGCAGCCCAGGACAGGGCTACGAGCAGTACTTC
NA | NA | TRBJ2-1 | TRBV29-1 | CSVDRLQGNEQFF | TGCAGCGTTGATCGCCTCCAGGGGAATGAGCAGTTCTTC
TRBD1 | NA | TRBJ2-7 | TRBV11-2 | CASRRTGYEQYF | TGTGCCAGCAGAAGGACAGGGTACGAGCAGTACTTC
NA | NA | TRBJ1-3 | TRBV28 | CASSTTLSGNTIYF | TGTGCCAGCAGCACGACACTCTCTGGAAACACCATATATTTT
NA | few | TRBJ1-1 | TRBV6-5 | CASSYGRGTEAFF | TGTGCCAGCAGTTACGGGAGGGGGACTGAAGCTTTCTTT
TRBD2 | few | TRBJ2-7 | TRBV5-1 | CASSLRGLALYEQYF | TGCGCCAGCAGCTTAAGGGGACTAGCGCTATACGAGCAGTACTTC
NA | once | TRBJ1-5 | TRBV21-1 | CASSGPGQGTQPQHF | TGTGCCAGCAGCGGGCCGGGACAGGGAACTCAGCCCCAGCATTTT
TRBD2 | NA | TRBJ2-5 | TRBV4-3 | CASSQDYPGGGIETQYF | TGCGCCAGCAGCCAAGATTATCCGGGGGGGGGTATTGAGACCCAGTACTTC